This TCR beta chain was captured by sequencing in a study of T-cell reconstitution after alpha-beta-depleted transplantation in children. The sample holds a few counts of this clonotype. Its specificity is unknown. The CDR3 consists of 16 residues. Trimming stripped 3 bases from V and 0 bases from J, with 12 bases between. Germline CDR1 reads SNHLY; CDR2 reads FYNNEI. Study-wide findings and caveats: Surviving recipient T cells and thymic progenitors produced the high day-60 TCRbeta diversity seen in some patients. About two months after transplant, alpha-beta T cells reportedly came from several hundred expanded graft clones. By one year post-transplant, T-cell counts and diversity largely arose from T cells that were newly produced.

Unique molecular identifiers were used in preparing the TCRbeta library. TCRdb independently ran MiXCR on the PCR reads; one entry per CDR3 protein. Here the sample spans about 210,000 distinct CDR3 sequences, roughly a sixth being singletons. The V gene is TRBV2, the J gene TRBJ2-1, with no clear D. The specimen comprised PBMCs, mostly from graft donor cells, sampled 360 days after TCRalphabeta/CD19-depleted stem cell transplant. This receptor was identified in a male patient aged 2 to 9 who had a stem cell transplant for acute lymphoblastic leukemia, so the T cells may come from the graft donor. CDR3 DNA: TGTGCCAGCAGTGAGTACGTCGATGGCTCCTACAATGAGCAGTTCTTC. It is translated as CASSEYVDGSYNEQFF.